The 6 T cell receptor beta chains listed next were all sequenced from one sample in a study of siplizumab effects on memory and regulatory T cells. Clones were read by immunoSEQ multiplex PCR, and TCRdb kept only the in-frame ones, dropping some. The sample gives fewer than 100,000 clones, approximately 95% of which show up once; around 18% is in the top ten. Sequences were obtained from CD8+ T cells sorted from blood. The receptors come from a human donor in good health.

The count of this clone is one. This chain connects TRBV4-1 to TRBJ2-2, with 7 bases fitting TRBD2. This CDR3 comprises 16 residues. V was clipped by 0 bases and J by 10 bases; unmatched bases: 11. The germline V gene has CDR1 MGHRA and CDR2 YSYEKL. As DNA, the CDR3 is TGCGCCAGCAGCCAAGAGAGCGGGAACCGCCTTTTGGAGCTGTTTTTT. Its protein is CASSQESGNRLLELFF.

The V and J genes are TRBV9 and TRBJ2-3; D may be TRBD2 (6 bases). V was shortened by 4 bases and J by 2 bases, with 14 bases between the two germline ends. Germline V gene sequence: CDR1 SGDLS, CDR2 YYNGEE. There are 15 residues in the CDR3. In DNA form, the CDR3 reads TGTGCCAGCAGCCCGAGCGGGCGAAACACAGATACGCAGTATTTT. Its translation is CASSPSGRNTDTQYF.

Written as DNA, the CDR3 is TGTGCCAGCAGTGGGCGCGCCTACAATGAGCAGTTCTTC. It yields the protein CASSGRAYNEQFF. The J gene is TRBJ2-1, the V gene TRBV6-1; D is unclear. The CDR3 runs 13 residues. V lost 4 bases, J lost 2 bases, and 6 bases lay in between. Germline-derived CDR1 and CDR2 are MNHNS and SASEGT.

The chain combines TRBV7-9 with TRBJ2-7, with TRBD2 identical over 8 bases. The CDR3 is 16 amino acids. V shed 5 bases, J shed 1 base, and the junction held 10 bases outside the gene matches. Germline lookup yields CDR1 SEHNR and CDR2 FQNEAQ (reference sequence). The CDR3 sequence is CASSHPPSGGSYEQYF. DNA for the CDR3: TGTGCCAGCAGCCACCCACCGAGCGGGGGATCCTACGAGCAGTACTTC.

This chain connects TRBV4-2 to TRBJ2-7, with D tentatively TRBD2 (6 bases). CDR1 is LGHNA and CDR2 is YNFKEQ in the germline V gene. The CDR3 totals 11 residues. V lost 5 bases and J lost 7, with 9 bases in between. CDR3 DNA: TGTGCCAGCAGCTTCCGGGGGGAGCAGTACTTC. This gives the protein CASSFRGEQYF.

J is TRBJ2-1 and V is TRBV21-1; TRBD2 is the table's D call and was not checked against the DNA. TRBV21-1 is an annotated pseudogene. The CDR3 is 13 residues long. The CDR3 DNA is TGTGCCAGCAGCAAAGTCCCCCGGGAAGGGCCGTTCTTC. It yields the protein CASSKVPREGPFF.